This T cell receptor beta chain was sequenced during a study of blood T cell repertoires in COVID-19. About the study: Researchers got acute and convalescent COVID-19 samples from the United States, Italy and Spain. Sample material is recorded as cDNA or gDNA derived from T cells, B-cell-depleted T cells, or PBMCs.

Per the original data handling: Amplification with reference gene primers provided the estimates of nucleated cell counts. Assay: immunoSEQ multiplex PCR; the TCRdb copy retains only in-frame clones and omits some. V and J calls and clone size come straight from that table; D and trimming were deduced from the DNA. The sample lists about 130,000 clones, around 80% occurring once. This clone was counted only a few times. The CDR3 is 14 residues long. Germline values: CDR1 ENHRY, CDR2 SYGVKD. V shed 7 bases and J shed 4 bases, with 16 bases lying between them. The sequenced material came from peripheral blood. This TCR came from a man between 70 and 80 years old with acute or convalescent COVID-19. The chain has TRBV10-3 and TRBJ1-2; D possibly corresponds to TRBD1 (5 bases). CDR3 sequence reads: CAINGGRDSYGYTF. In DNA form, the CDR3 reads TGTGCCATCAATGGGGGGAGGGATAGCTATGGCTACACCTTC.